This entry describes one T cell receptor (beta chain). The data are from a study of control samples from healthy donors and cancer patients. Clones were sequenced by immunoSEQ multiplex PCR, and TCRdb holds only the in-frame ones, with some missing. The repertoire consists of roughly 100,000 clones, with roughly nine tenths occurring once and the leading ten covering roughly 1.2%. The CDR3 is 15 residues long. CDR1 is LGHDT, CDR2 YNNKEL, per germline (reference sequence). With 0 bases removed from V and 4 bases from J, the gap between germline ends came to 12 bases. This receptor was identified in a woman in her forties or fifties in good health. V and J are TRBV3-1 (or the pseudogene TRBV3-2) and TRBJ1-2; D remains unclear. The specimen was blood. The CDR3, as DNA: TGTGCCAGCAGCCAAGATCGGGGAAGCGGCTATGGCTACACCTTC. Its protein product is CASSQDRGSGYGYTF.